The TCR beta chain described here comes from a study of Graves' ophthalmopathy and Graves' hyperthyroidism. The sample holds many counts of this clonotype. Researchers took RNA transcripts and amplified TCR beta CDR3 regions from them. The library came from an HTBI-primed first-round RT-PCR and a second-round multiplex PCR. TCRdb reprocessed the multiplex PCR reads with MiXCR, giving one entry per CDR3 protein. The sample shows 360,000 or so distinct CDR3 sequences, about 16% of them seen only once. CDR3 length equals 16 residues. V lost 4 bases, J lost 1 base, and 16 bases lay in between. From germline, CDR1 is SGHTA and CDR2 FQGNSA.

The receptor was derived from a woman aged 18-30 years with Graves' ophthalmopathy. Sequenced input: peripheral blood. This chain uses TRBV7-2 with TRBJ1-1; unclear D gene. This chain's CDR3 is CASSSPWEGENTEAFF. For the CDR3, the DNA is TGTGCCAGCAGCTCCCCCTGGGAAGGTGAGAACACTGAAGCTTTCTTT.